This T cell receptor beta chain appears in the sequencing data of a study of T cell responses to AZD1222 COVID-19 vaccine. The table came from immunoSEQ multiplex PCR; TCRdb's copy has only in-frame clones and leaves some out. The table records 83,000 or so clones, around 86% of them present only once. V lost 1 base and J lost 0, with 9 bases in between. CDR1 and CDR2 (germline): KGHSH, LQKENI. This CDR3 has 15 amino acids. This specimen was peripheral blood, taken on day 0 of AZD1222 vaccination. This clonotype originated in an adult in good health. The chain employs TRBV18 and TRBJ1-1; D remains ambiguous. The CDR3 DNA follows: TGTGCCAGCTCACCACAAGGGAGCATGAACACTGAAGCTTTCTTT. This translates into CASSPQGSMNTEAFF.